This TCR beta chain was identified during a study of early T cells in non-severe SARS-CoV-2 infection (dated by TCRdb to the early 2020s). A note on the overall study: Because TCR sequencing relied on bulk RNA taken from unsorted whole blood, pairing of alpha and beta chains was not possible.

The protocol used for the library was 5' RACE. The data were produced on a NextSeq 500. To correct for sequencing error and PCR bias, the TCR library protocol tagged individual cDNA molecules with unique molecular identifiers. TCR alpha and beta chains were both sequenced, and the abundances of alpha and beta sequences in each sample were closely correlated with each other. Under the source paper's analysis protocol: Decombinator V4 was used to annotate TCR sequences for V gene, J gene and CDR3. Expanded TCRs were defined as changing significantly between any two time points under a Poisson model with p below 0.0001. TCR abundances were normalised to the total number of TCRs sequenced in each sample and reported as counts per million. MAIT TCRs were defined by TRAV1-2 paired with TRAJ12, TRAJ20 or TRAJ33, and iNKT TCRs by TRAV10 paired with TRAJ18. VDJdb, accessed 1 November 2021, was searched for CMV, EBV and SARS-CoV-2 annotated TCRs, excluding TCRs annotated for multiple antigens. The public reads were quality trimmed at Q25 with fastp and then assembled into clones with MiXCR by TCRdb, keeping productive beta chains. A single entry per CDR3 protein holds the most common genes and DNA from its merged rows. These V and J calls originate from TCRdb's pipeline instead of the authors' own analysis. This sample has 65,000 to 85,000 distinct CDR3 sequences in its table, and 11% of those were observed once. Of the sample, around 4% falls within the top ten clones.

General study outcomes and caveats: VDJdb matching was skewed toward anti-spike CD8 responses and likely underestimated virus-specific expansions, missing private and CD4 specificities.

Set within a cohort of healthcare workers in London, UK, this nested case-control study involved weekly PCR testing of nasopharyngeal swabs along with blood sampling. Healthcare workers were recruited between 23 and 31 March 2020, during the week of the UK lockdown, and were followed weekly for up to about 15 weeks. The CDR1 and CDR2 encoded by the germline V gene are WSHSY and SAAADI. V is pruned by 4 bases and J by 7 bases, leaving 1 base of the junction without a gene match. The CDR3 starts with the cysteine, ends with the phenylalanine, and has 14 residues. Only the CDR3 part of the read is kept: 42 bases, read in frame from the first base. This clonotype was detected ten times or more. The antigen it binds to is not known. Per-nucleotide qualities are absent, and no much larger clonotype sits a single base away.

This sequence uses TRBV10-2 and TRBJ1-6; 10 bases in the junction line up with TRBD1. The TCR comes from an adult who was a healthcare worker with PCR-confirmed SARS-CoV-2 infection or an uninfected control (not recorded which). The sample comprised whole blood. DNA sequence: TGCGCCAGCAGTGGGACAGGGGGGAATTCACCCCTCCACTTT. It translates as CASSGTGGNSPLHF.